Listed here are 24 T cell receptor beta chains from one sample, sequenced in a study of shared clonotypes between healthy human individuals. Produced via immunoSEQ multiplex PCR; TCRdb's table is partial and in-frame only. The repertoire holds 550,000 to 650,000 clones, with approximately 96% as singletons. Selected positively for CCR7 and CD45RO-negative, naive CD8 cells excluded terminally differentiated effector memory CD45RA+ cells. Material for sequencing was naive CD8+ T cells sorted from blood. These receptors were obtained from a woman under 40 in good health.

A word on this clone: This sample includes further DNA sequences coding for the same CDR3. This sequence joins TRBV27 and TRBJ1-2; D remains unclear. The CDR3 length is 11 residues. The V gene's germline CDR1 is MNHEY and CDR2 SMNVEV (reference sequence). V was shortened by 5 bases and J by 8 bases, with 9 bases between the two germline ends. The CDR3 bases are TGTGCCAGCAGTCCTGGGTACGGCTACACCTTC. Its translation: CASSPGYGYTF.

This chain links TRBV27 with TRBJ2-7; possibly TRBD2 for D (6 bases). There are 13 residues in the CDR3. Germline V lookup: CDR1 MNHEY, CDR2 SMNVEV (reference sequence). Trimming pared 9 bases from V and 5 bases from J, leaving 17 bases between. The DNA of the CDR3 is TGTGCCAGAATTAGCGGAGCCCGGGACGAGCAGTACTTC. Protein product: CARISGARDEQYF.

This chain links TRBV18 with TRBJ2-7, with 8 bases fitting TRBD2. V was clipped by 2 bases and J by 2 bases; unmatched bases: 8. Per germline, CDR1 KGHSH and CDR2 LQKENI. The CDR3 is 16 residues long. CDR3 nucleotide sequence: TGTGCCAGCTCACCATCCGCGGGGGGAAGTACCTACGAGCAGTACTTC. Its protein is CASSPSAGGSTYEQYF.

This clone appeared once. J is TRBJ1-2 and V is TRBV4-1; no definite D call. V was cut by 3 bases and J by 2 bases, with 10 bases left in between. Germline V gene data show CDR1 as MGHRA and CDR2 as YSYEKL. The CDR3 contains 14 residues. CDR3 sequence reads: CASSHQGGNYGYTF. CDR3 nucleotides: TGCGCCAGCAGCCATCAAGGCGGAAACTATGGCTACACCTTC.

The rearrangement links TRBV11-2 to TRBJ2-5; D is unresolved. V shed 5 bases and J shed 1 base, with 17 bases lying between them. Germline CDR1 SGHAT, CDR2 FQNNGV. CDR3 length equals 16 residues. This CDR3 is CASSTDKAGSQETQYF. The CDR3 DNA reads TGTGCCAGCAGCACCGACAAGGCTGGGTCCCAAGAGACCCAGTACTTC.

The chain has TRBV2 and TRBJ2-2; 8 nucleotides line up with TRBD1. The length of the CDR3 is 14 residues. J lost 1 base, V lost 9 bases, and 4 bases had no gene match. Germline CDR1 reads SNHLY; CDR2 reads FYNNEI. The CDR3 DNA reads TGTGCCAGGCAAACAGGGGGGAACACCGGGGAGCTGTTTTTT. It specifies CARQTGGNTGELFF.

This chain connects TRBV7-2 to TRBJ2-7, with 14 bases matching TRBD2. From germline, CDR1 is SGHTA and CDR2 FQGNSA. Losses at the gene ends were 5 bases for V and 2 bases for J; bases not matched to a gene: 2. There are 15 residues in the CDR3. The CDR3 loop is CASSPGLAGAYEQYF. For the CDR3, the DNA is TGTGCCAGCAGCCCGGGACTAGCGGGAGCCTACGAGCAGTACTTC.

This chain links TRBV2 with TRBJ2-7; D is uncertain. V shed 7 bases and J shed 1 base, with 11 bases lying between them. Germline values: CDR1 SNHLY, CDR2 FYNNEI. CDR3 length: 13 residues. The CDR3 coding sequence is TGTGCCAGCATCGATAATGCATCCTACGAGCAGTACTTC. Protein sequence: CASIDNASYEQYF.

V usage is TRBV28 and J usage is TRBJ2-3, with a tentative D call TRBD1 (5 bases). The length of the CDR3 is 20 residues. The V end lost 4 bases, the J end lost 7 bases, and 33 bases lay between the germline ends. Germline V gives CDR1 MDHEN, CDR2 SYDVKM. The CDR3 DNA reads as TGTGCCAGCAGTTCCGGATCAAGGACACAACCTTTCAGTTTGCCACATACGCAGTATTTT. Translation gives CASSSGSRTQPFSLPHTQYF.

V and J are TRBV5-6 and TRBJ2-7; D not certain. Per the germline V gene, CDR1 is SGHDT and CDR2 is YYEEEE. The V end lost 4 bases, the J end lost 3 bases, and 8 bases lay between the germline ends. The CDR3 covers 12 residues. The CDR3 region is CASSENSYEQYF. In DNA, the CDR3 is TGTGCCAGCAGCGAAAACAGCTACGAGCAGTACTTC.

This chain links TRBV19 with TRBJ1-1; weak D call: TRBD1 (5 bases). CDR3 length: 15 residues. CDR1 and CDR2 from the germline V gene are LNHDA and SQIVND (reference sequence). Trimming stripped 2 bases from V and 1 base from J, with 11 bases between. In DNA, the CDR3 is TGTGCCAGTAGTATAAAAGCAGGGACGAACACTGAAGCTTTCTTT. Encoded protein: CASSIKAGTNTEAFF.

This chain joins TRBV6-5 and TRBJ2-5; D remains unclear. CDR1 is MNHEY and CDR2 is SVGAGI in the germline V gene. CDR3 length equals 13 residues. The V end lost 2 bases, the J end lost 5 bases, and 9 bases lay between the germline ends. In nucleotides, the CDR3 is TGTGCCAGCAGTTACGTGGGGATGGAGACCCAGTACTTC. Protein: CASSYVGMETQYF.

The chain has TRBV28 and TRBJ1-1, with 8 bases fitting TRBD1. This CDR3 has 14 residues. Trimming took 6 bases from V and 4 from J; bases not matched to a gene: 7. Germline V gene lookup returns CDR1 MDHEN and CDR2 SYDVKM. The CDR3 DNA reads TGTGCCAGCAGACCTACAGGGGGATCCACTGAAGCTTTCTTT. This gives the protein CASRPTGGSTEAFF.

This chain uses TRBV7-9 with TRBJ2-7, with unresolved D. Deletions cut 5 bases from V and 3 bases from J, with 14 bases between. Germline CDR1 reads SEHNR; CDR2 reads FQNEAQ (reference sequence). The length of the CDR3 is 14 residues. The CDR3 region is CASSTTGFFYEQYF. CDR3 sequence (DNA): TGTGCCAGCAGCACAACCGGATTCTTCTACGAGCAGTACTTC.

The rearrangement uses TRBV5-6 and TRBJ2-7, with TRBD1 as a possible D gene (6 bases). The V gene's germline CDR1 is SGHDT and CDR2 YYEEEE. V was clipped by 0 bases and J by 4 bases, with 8 bases between them. This CDR3 has 13 residues. CDR3 sequence: CASSLDREYEQYF. The CDR3 coding sequence is TGTGCCAGCAGCTTGGACAGGGAGTACGAGCAGTACTTC.

The chain is built from TRBV5-1 and TRBJ1-5; D unclear. The CDR3 contains 15 residues. The germline gives CDR1 SGHRS, CDR2 YFSETQ. The germline V and J ends were trimmed by 5 bases and 6 bases, with 18 bases remaining between them. The CDR3 DNA is TGCGCCAGCAGTTTCGCGGGTCGAGGTAGTCAGCCCCAGCATTTT. Amino acid sequence: CASSFAGRGSQPQHF.

The J gene is TRBJ1-5, the V gene TRBV4-1, with 8 bases fitting TRBD1. CDR1 is MGHRA and CDR2 is YSYEKL in the germline V gene. CDR3 length: 15 amino acids. The junction had 10 bases not matched to a gene; V was cut back by 5 bases and J by 7 bases. CDR3 nucleotides: TGCGCCAGCAGCGGGGGCGCAGGGGGCGAGCAGCCCCAGCATTTT. Translation gives CASSGGAGGEQPQHF.

This sequence joins TRBV7-9 and TRBJ1-1, with D possibly matching TRBD1 (5 bases). The CDR3 is 15 amino acids. The V gene lost 0 bases and the J gene lost 0 bases, with 8 bases spanning the gap. Germline V gives CDR1 SEHNR, CDR2 FQNEAQ (reference sequence). The CDR3 DNA reads as TGTGCCAGCAGCTTAGCGACAGCTCTGAACACTGAAGCTTTCTTT. Residues: CASSLATALNTEAFF. Full variable domain (rest looked up from reference TRBV7-9 and TRBJ1-1): DTGVSQNPRHKITKRGQNVTFRCDPISEHNRLYWYRQTLGQGPEFLTYFQNEAQLEKSRLLSDRFSAERPKGSFSTLEIQRTEQGDSAMYLCASSLATALNTEAFFGQGTRLTVV.

The chain combines TRBV4-1 with TRBJ2-1, with 8 bases identical to TRBD2. V lost 4 bases to trimming and J lost 4 bases; unmatched junction nucleotides: 6. CDR3 length: 15 amino acids. CDR1 is MGHRA and CDR2 is YSYEKL in the germline V gene. Here the CDR3 reads CASSPGRGSYNEQFF. The CDR3 nucleotides read TGCGCCAGCAGCCCCGGGAGGGGGTCATACAATGAGCAGTTCTTC.

V is TRBV27 and J is TRBJ2-1; D may be TRBD2 (6 bases). There are 14 residues in the CDR3. CDR1 is MNHEY, CDR2 SMNVEV, per germline (reference sequence). V lost 2 bases and J 8 bases, leaving 13 bases between the germline ends. The CDR3: CASSLGGFRDEQFF. CDR3 bases: TGTGCCAGCAGTTTAGGAGGGTTTAGGGATGAGCAGTTCTTC.

The gene calls are TRBV7-3 and TRBJ2-1; D is unclear. The CDR3 runs 15 residues. V gave up 5 bases and J gave up 0 bases, with 11 bases separating them. CDR1 SGHTA and CDR2 FQGTGA come from the germline V gene. The DNA of the CDR3 is TGTGCCAGCAGCGAGCTTTTGAGCTCCTACAATGAGCAGTTCTTC. This encodes CASSELLSSYNEQFF. Variable domain in full (rest from reference TRBV7-3 and TRBJ2-1): GAGVSQTPSNKVTEKGKYVELRCDPISGHTALYWYRQSLGQGPEFLIYFQGTGAADDSGLPNDRFFAVRPEGSVSTLKIQRTERGDSAVYLCASSELLSSYNEQFFGPGTRLTVL.

The chain links TRBV20-1 to TRBJ1-6; D ambiguous. Germline V gives CDR1 DFQATT, CDR2 SNEGSKA (reference sequence). Trimming removed 1 base from V and 10 bases from J, with 5 bases in between. The length of the CDR3 is 11 residues. The CDR3 sequence is CSARVRSPLHF. The CDR3, as DNA: TGCAGTGCTAGAGTGCGGTCACCCCTCCACTTT.

The chain links TRBV30 to TRBJ2-1, with TRBD2 matching 8 bases. Germline assignment: CDR1 GTSNPN and CDR2 SVGIG (reference sequence). The CDR3 is 13 residues long. J was trimmed by 2 bases and V by 7 bases; bases with no gene match: 4. The CDR3 protein is CAYILAAYNEQFF. The CDR3 nucleotides are TGTGCCTACATACTAGCGGCCTACAATGAGCAGTTCTTC.

Comments on this clone: Different DNA sequences within this sample yield the same CDR3. The rearrangement uses TRBV19 and TRBJ2-2, with D tentatively TRBD1 (5 bases). The CDR3 consists of 15 residues. The germline gives CDR1 LNHDA, CDR2 SQIVND (reference sequence). V was clipped by 1 base and J by 5 bases, with 11 bases between them. CDR3 sequence: CASSIAQGDTGELFF. The CDR3 DNA follows: TGTGCCAGTAGTATAGCTCAAGGGGATACCGGGGAGCTGTTTTTT.